The entry below describes one TCR beta chain. Data came from immunoSEQ multiplex PCR; TCRdb stores just in-frame clones and leaves some out. The table lists 35,000 to 40,000 clones, approximately 86% of them singletons. Germline CDR1 reads MNHEY; CDR2 reads SMNVEV (reference sequence). Deletions cut 2 bases from V and 8 bases from J, with 12 bases between. The CDR3 runs to 14 residues. Time point described: peripheral blood 6 weeks after treatment start. These data belong to a study of PD-L1 blockade in urothelial cancer. About the research overall: The patients' atezolizumab therapy, 1,200 mg intravenously every 3 weeks, started in the mid-2010s. Blood was analyzed 3 weeks (second dose) and 6 weeks after treatment start.

This receptor was identified in a man in his 60s with urothelial cancer. The specimen was PBMCs, collected around atezolizumab (anti-PD-L1) treatment. This rearrangement joins TRBV27 to TRBJ1-4, with D possibly TRBD1 on 5 matching bases. The CDR3 here is CASSLNQGREKLFF. DNA for the CDR3: TGTGCCAGCAGTTTAAACCAGGGAAGGGAAAAACTGTTTTTT.